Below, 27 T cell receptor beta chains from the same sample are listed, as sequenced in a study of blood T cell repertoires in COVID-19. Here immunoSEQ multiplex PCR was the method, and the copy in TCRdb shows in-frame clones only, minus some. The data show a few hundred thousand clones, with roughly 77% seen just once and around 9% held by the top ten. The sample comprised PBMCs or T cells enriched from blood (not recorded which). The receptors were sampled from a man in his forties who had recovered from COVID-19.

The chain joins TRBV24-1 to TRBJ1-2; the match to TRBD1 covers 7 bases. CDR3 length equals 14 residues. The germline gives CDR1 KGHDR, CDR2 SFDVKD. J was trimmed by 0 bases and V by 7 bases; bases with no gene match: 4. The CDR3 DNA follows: TGTGCCACCAGGGGGACAGCCCCTAACTATGGCTACACCTTC. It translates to CATRGTAPNYGYTF.

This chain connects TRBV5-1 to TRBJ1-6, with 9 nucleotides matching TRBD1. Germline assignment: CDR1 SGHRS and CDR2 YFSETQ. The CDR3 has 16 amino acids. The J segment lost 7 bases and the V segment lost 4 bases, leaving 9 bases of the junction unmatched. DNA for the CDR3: TGCGCCAGCAGCCACACACAGGGGGCTCAAAATTCACCCCTCCACTTT. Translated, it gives CASSHTQGAQNSPLHF.

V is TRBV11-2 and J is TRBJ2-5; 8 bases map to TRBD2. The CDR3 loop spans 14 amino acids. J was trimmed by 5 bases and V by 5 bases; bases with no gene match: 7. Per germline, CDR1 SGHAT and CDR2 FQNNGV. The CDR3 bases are TGTGCCAGCAGCACAGCGGGGGTGAGGGAGACCCAGTACTTC. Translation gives CASSTAGVRETQYF.

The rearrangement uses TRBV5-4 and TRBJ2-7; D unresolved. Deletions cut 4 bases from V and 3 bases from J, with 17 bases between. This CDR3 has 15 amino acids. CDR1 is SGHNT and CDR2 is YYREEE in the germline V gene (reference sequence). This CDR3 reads CASSPRVPGVYEQYF. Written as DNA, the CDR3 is TGTGCCAGCAGCCCCCGCGTCCCTGGAGTCTACGAGCAGTACTTC.

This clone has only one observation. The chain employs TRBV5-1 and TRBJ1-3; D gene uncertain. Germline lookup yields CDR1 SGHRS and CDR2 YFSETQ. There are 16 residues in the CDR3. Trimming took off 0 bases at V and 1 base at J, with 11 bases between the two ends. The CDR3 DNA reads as TGCGCCAGCAGCTTGGGTGGAGTAGCTTCTGGAAACACCATATATTTT. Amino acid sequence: CASSLGGVASGNTIYF.

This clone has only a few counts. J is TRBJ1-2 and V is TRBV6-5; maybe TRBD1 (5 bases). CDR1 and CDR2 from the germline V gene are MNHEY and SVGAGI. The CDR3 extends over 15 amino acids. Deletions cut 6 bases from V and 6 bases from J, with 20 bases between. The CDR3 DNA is TGTGCCAGCAGCCCCGACAGACTCCACCGGGATGGCTACACCTTC. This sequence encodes CASSPDRLHRDGYTF.

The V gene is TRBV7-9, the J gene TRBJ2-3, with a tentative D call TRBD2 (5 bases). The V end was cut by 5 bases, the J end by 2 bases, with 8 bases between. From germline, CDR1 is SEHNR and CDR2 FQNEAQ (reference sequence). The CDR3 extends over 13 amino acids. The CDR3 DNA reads TGTGCCAGCAGCCCCGGGGTCACAGATACGCAGTATTTT. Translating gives CASSPGVTDTQYF. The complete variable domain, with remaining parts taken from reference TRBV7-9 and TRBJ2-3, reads DTGVSQNPRHKITKRGQNVTFRCDPISEHNRLYWYRQTLGQGPEFLTYFQNEAQLEKSRLLSDRFSAERPKGSFSTLEIQRTEQGDSAMYLCASSPGVTDTQYFGPGTRLTVL.

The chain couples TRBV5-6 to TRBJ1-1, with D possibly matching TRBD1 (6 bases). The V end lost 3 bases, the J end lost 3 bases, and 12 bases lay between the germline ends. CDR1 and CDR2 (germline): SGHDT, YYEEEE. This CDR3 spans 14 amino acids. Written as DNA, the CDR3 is TGTGCCAGCAGCTGGGGAGGGGGAGACACTGAAGCTTTCTTT. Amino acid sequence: CASSWGGGDTEAFF. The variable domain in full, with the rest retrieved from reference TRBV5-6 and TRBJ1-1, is DAGVTQSPTHLIKTRGQQVTLRCSPKSGHDTVSWYQQALGQGPQFIFQYYEEEERQRGNFPDRFSGHQFPNYSSELNVNALLLGDSALYLCASSWGGGDTEAFFGQGTRLTVV.

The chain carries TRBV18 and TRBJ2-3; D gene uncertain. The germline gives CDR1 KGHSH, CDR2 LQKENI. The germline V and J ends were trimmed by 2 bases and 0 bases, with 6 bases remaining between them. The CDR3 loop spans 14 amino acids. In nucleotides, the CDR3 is TGTGCCAGCTCACCATGGCCAAGCACAGATACGCAGTATTTT. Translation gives CASSPWPSTDTQYF.

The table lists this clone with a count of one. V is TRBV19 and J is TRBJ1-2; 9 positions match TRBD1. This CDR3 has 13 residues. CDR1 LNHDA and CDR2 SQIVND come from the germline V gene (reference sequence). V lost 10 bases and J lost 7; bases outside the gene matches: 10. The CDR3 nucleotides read TGTGCCACCACCCGAGACAGGGGGAGTGGCTACACCTTC. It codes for CATTRDRGSGYTF.

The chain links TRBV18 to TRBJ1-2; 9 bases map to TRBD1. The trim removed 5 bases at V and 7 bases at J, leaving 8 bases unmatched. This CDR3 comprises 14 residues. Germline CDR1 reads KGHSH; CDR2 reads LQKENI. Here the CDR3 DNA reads TGTGCCAGCTCAGTAACAGGGGGCTTTAGTGGCTACACCTTC. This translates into CASSVTGGFSGYTF.

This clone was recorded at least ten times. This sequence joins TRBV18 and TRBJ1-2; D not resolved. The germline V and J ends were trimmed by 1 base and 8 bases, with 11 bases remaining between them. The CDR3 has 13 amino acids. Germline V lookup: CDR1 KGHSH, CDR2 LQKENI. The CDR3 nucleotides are TGTGCCAGCTCACCACTGCAGGAGGGAGGCTACACCTTC. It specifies CASSPLQEGGYTF.

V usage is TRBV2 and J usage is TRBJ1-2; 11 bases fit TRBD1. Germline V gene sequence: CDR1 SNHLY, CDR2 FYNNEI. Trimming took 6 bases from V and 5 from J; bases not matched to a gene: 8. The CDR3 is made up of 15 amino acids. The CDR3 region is CASRRTGGEDYGYTF. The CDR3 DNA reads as TGTGCCAGCAGGAGGACAGGGGGCGAGGATTATGGCTACACCTTC.

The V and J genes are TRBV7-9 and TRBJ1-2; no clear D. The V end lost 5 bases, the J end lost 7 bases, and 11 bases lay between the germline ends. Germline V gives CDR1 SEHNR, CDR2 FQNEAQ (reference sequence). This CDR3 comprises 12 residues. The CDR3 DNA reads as TGTGCCAGCAGCCTACGGTCCCGTGGCTACACCTTC. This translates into CASSLRSRGYTF.

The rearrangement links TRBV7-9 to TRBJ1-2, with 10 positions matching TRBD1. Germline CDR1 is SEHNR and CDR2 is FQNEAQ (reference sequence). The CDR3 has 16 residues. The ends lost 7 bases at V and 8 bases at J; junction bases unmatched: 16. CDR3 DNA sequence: TGTGCCAGCACCCAGGGCGGGACAGGGGCTCTGGGGGGCTACACCTTC. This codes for CASTQGGTGALGGYTF.

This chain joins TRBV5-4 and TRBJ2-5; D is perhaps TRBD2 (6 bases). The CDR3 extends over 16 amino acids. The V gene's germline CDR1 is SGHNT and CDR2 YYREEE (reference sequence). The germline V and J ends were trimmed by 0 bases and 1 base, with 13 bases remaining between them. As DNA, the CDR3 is TGTGCCAGCAGCTTGGGAATAGTAGCGGCCCAAGAGACCCAGTACTTC. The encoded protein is CASSLGIVAAQETQYF.

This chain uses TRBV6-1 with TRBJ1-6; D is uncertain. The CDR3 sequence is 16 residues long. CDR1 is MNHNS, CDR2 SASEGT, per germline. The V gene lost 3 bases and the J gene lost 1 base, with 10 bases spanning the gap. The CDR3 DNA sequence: TGTGCCAGCAGTGACCGGGTTGGGTCCTATAATTCACCCCTCCACTTT. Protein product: CASSDRVGSYNSPLHF.

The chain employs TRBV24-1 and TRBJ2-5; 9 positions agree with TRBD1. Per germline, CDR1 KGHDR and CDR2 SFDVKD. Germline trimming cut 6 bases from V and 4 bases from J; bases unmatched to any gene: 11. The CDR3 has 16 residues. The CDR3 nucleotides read TGTGCCACCAGTCAACCAACAGGGGGCGCGGGAGAGACCCAGTACTTC. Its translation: CATSQPTGGAGETQYF.

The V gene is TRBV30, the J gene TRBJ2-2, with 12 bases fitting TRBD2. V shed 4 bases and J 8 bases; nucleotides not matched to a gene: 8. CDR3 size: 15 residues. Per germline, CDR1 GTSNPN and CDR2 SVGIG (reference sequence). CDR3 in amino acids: CAWNPGLAGLGELFF. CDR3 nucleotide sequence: TGTGCCTGGAACCCGGGACTAGCGGGCCTGGGGGAGCTGTTTTTT.

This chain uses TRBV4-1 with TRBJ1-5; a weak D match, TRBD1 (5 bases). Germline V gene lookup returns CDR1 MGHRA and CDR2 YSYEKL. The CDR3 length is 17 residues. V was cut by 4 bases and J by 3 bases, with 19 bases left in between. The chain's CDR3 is CASSPEHGGTPNQPQHF. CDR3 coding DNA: TGCGCCAGCAGCCCGGAGCATGGGGGGACCCCCAATCAGCCCCAGCATTTT.

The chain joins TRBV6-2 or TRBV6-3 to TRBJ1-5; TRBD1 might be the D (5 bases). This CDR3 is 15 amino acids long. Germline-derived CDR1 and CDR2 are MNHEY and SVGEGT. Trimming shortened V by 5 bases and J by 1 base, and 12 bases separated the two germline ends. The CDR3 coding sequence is TGTGCCAGCAGTAACCAGGGTATCAGCAATCAGCCCCAGCATTTT. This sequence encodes CASSNQGISNQPQHF.

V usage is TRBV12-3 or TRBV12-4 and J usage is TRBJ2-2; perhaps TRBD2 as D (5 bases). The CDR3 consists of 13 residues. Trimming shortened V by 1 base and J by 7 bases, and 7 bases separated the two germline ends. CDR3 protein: CASSLVAFGELFF. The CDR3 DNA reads TGTGCCAGCAGTTTAGTAGCGTTCGGGGAGCTGTTTTTT.

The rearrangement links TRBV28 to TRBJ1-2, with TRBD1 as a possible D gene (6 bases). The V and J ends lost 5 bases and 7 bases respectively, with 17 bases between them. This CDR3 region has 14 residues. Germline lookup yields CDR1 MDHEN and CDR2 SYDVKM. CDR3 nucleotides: TGTGCCAGCAGTACCTCAGGGGTCTATTCTGGCTACACCTTC. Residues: CASSTSGVYSGYTF.

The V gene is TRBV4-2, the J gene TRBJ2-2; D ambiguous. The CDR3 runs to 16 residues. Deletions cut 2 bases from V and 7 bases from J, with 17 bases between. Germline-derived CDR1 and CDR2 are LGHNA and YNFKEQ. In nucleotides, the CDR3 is TGTGCCAGCAGCCAACTCCTCACGGTGCCCCGCGGGGAGCTGTTTTTT. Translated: CASSQLLTVPRGELFF.

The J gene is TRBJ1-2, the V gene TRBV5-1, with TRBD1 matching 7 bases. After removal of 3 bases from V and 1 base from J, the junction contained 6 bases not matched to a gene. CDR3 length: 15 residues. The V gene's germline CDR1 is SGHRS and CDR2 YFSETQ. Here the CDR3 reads CASSSGQANNYGYTF. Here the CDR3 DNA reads TGCGCCAGCAGCTCAGGACAGGCGAATAACTATGGCTACACCTTC.

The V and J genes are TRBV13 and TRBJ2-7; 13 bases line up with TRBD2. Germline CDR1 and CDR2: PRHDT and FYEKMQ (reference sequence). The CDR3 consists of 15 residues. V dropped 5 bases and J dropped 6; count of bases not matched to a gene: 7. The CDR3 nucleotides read TGTGCCAGCAGCGGGGGACTAGCGGGGAGCGGCGAGCAGTACTTC. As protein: CASSGGLAGSGEQYF.

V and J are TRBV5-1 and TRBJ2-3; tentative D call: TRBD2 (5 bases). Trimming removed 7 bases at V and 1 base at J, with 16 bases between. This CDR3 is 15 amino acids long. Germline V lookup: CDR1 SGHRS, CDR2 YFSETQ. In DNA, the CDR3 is TGCGCCAGCGCGGGCTTGATACGGGGCACAGATACGCAGTATTTT. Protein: CASAGLIRGTDTQYF.